The rows below give T cell receptor beta chains drawn from one sample of a study of T cells after somatic rescue of genetic block. Some clones are missing from TCRdb's copy, which holds only in-frame ones; the method was immunoSEQ multiplex PCR. The sample carries approximately 88,000 clones, approximately 90% recorded once. The source material was peripheral blood mononuclear cells (PBMCs). The receptors shown here come from a woman under 30. Each CDR3 is given with its conserved first and last residue. D genes are given only for firm matches. The listing skips clone size in some rows; elsewhere it reads once, few, many or a size class.

- | TRBJ1-1 | TRBV14 | - | CASSRLGGAGLEAFF | TGTGCCAGCAGCCGTCTGGGGGGGGCCGGTCTTGAAGCTTTCTTT
- | TRBJ2-1 | TRBV13 | TRBD2 | CASSLRLASNEQFF | TGTGCCAGCAGCTTAAGACTAGCGAGCAATGAGCAGTTCTTC
- | TRBJ2-7 | TRBV5-4 | - | CASSLAGQGIYEQYF | TGTGCCAGCAGCCTAGCGGGACAGGGGATCTACGAGCAGTACTTC
- | TRBJ2-2 | TRBV28 | TRBD1 | CASRTGTNTGELFF | TGTGCCAGCAGGACAGGGACCAACACCGGGGAGCTGTTTTTT
once | TRBJ1-4 | TRBV6-6 | TRBD1 | CAGSRGTGVEKLFF | TGTGCCGGCTCAAGAGGGACAGGGGTAGAAAAACTGTTTTTT
- | TRBJ1-1 | TRBV7-9 | - | CASGTAMNTEAFF | TGTGCCAGCGGAACTGCAATGAACACTGAAGCTTTCTTT
once | TRBJ1-2 | TRBV6-1 | - | CASSEGARGYGYTF | TGTGCCAGCAGTGAGGGGGCGCGCGGCTATGGCTACACCTTC
- | TRBJ1-1 | TRBV6-6 | - | CASKAALNTEAFF | TGTGCCAGCAAGGCAGCCCTGAACACTGAAGCTTTCTTT
- | TRBJ1-1 | TRBV27 | - | CASSFGGLNTEAFF | TGTGCCAGCAGTTTTGGCGGGTTGAACACTGAAGCTTTCTTT
- | TRBJ1-1 | TRBV4-1 | - | CASSRTRAEKNTEAFF | TGCGCCAGCAGCCGAACCCGGGCAGAGAAGAACACTGAAGCTTTCTTT
- | TRBJ2-7 | TRBV7-9 | TRBD1 | CASSWTGYEQYF | TGTGCCAGCAGCTGGACAGGGTACGAGCAGTACTTC
- | TRBJ2-3 | TRBV5-6 | TRBD2 | CASSFGLADSDTQYF | TGTGCCAGCAGCTTCGGACTAGCAGATTCAGATACGCAGTATTTT
- | TRBJ1-1 | TRBV4-2 | - | CASSPVEEGTNGGAFF | TGTGCCAGCAGCCCAGTAGAGGAGGGTACCAACGGGGGAGCTTTCTTT
once | TRBJ1-1 | TRBV7-9 | TRBD1 | CASSLSSGGVNTEAFF | TGTGCCAGCAGCTTAAGCTCAGGGGGTGTGAACACTGAAGCTTTCTTT
- | TRBJ1-4 | TRBV19 | - | CASTRTATNEKLFF | TGTGCCAGTACCCGGACAGCAACTAATGAAAAACTGTTTTTT
- | TRBJ2-1 | TRBV9 | - | CASSAGPRRVSNEQFF | TGTGCCAGCAGCGCTGGCCCTAGACGGGTTTCCAATGAGCAGTTCTTC
- | TRBJ1-2 | TRBV27 | - | CASSLSGWDGYTF | TGTGCCAGCAGTTTGTCCGGGTGGGATGGCTACACCTTC
once | TRBJ2-2 | TRBV5-1 | TRBD2 | CASSYLRGANTGELFF | TGCGCCAGCAGCTACCTGCGGGGGGCGAACACCGGGGAGCTGTTTTTT
- | TRBJ1-4 | TRBV6-1 | - | CASSEIPRGEKLFF | TGTGCCAGCAGTGAAATCCCCAGGGGTGAAAAACTGTTTTTT
- | TRBJ2-3 | TRBV4-1 | - | CASNQDEEDTQYF | TGCGCCAGCAACCAAGACGAGGAAGATACGCAGTATTTT
- | TRBJ2-7 | TRBV6-6 | - | CASSYPQGYEQYF | TGTGCCAGCAGTTACCCCCAGGGGTACGAGCAGTACTTC
- | TRBJ1-5 | TRBV28 | TRBD1 | CASRTTGVGQPQHF | TGTGCCAGCAGGACAACAGGGGTCGGTCAGCCCCAGCATTTT